The T cell receptor (beta chain) under discussion was sequenced for a study of metastatic and nonmetastatic thyroid tumors. As for the study in general: Repertoire data that came from the blood and tumor or nodule tissue of malignant and benign thyroid patients were compared.

General study results and limits: It was reported that TCR beta diversity was significantly higher in malignant thyroid tumors than benign nodules, in blood and tumor.

V lost 4 bases and J 4 bases, leaving 16 bases between the germline ends. The CDR3 is made up of 16 amino acids. CDR1 and CDR2 from the germline V gene are SNHLY and FYNNEI. Each patient came to thyroid surgery without any prior treatment (of any kind). Methods used by the authors: It was from CDR3 differences across clinicopathological groups that a distant-metastasis classifier for papillary thyroid cancer was built. TCRdb re-called the PCR reads through MiXCR. These V and J calls derive from TCRdb rather than the authors' analysis. The table has around 20,000 clones, 20% to 25% seen once. This clone came up many times. What it binds is not known.

The sample was tumor tissue. V and J are TRBV2 and TRBJ2-2; D call uncertain. This receptor was obtained from a female donor with papillary thyroid cancer or a benign thyroid nodule (not recorded which). Some clones in this sample may be carry-over from other donors' samples. CDR3 in DNA: TGTGCCAGCAGTGTCGACCGGCTCCCAGTCACCGGGGAGCTGTTTTTT. Translation: CASSVDRLPVTGELFF.